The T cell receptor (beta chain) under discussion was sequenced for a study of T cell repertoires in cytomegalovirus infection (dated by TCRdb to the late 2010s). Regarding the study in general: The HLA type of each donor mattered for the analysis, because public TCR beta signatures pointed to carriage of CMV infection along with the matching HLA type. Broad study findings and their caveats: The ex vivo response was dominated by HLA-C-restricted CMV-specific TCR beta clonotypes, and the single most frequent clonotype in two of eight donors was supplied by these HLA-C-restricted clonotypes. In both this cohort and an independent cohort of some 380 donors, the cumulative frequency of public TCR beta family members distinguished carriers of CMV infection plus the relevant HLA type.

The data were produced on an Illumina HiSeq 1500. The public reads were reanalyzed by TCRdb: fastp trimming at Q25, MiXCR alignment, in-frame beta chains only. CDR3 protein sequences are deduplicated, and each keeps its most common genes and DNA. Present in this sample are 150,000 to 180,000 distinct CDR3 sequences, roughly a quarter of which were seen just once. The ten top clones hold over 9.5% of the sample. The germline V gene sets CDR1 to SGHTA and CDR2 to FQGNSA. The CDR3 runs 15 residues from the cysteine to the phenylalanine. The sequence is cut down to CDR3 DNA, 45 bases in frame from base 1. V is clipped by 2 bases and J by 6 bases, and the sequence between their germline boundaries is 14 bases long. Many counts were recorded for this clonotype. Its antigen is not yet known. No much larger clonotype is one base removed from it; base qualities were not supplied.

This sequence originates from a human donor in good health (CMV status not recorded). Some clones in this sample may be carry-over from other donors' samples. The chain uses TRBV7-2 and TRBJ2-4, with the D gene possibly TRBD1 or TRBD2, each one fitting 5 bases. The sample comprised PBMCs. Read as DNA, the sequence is TGTGCCAGCAGCTTAAGGTCGGGGCAAACAAACATTCAGTACTTC. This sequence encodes CASSLRSGQTNIQYF.